These 10 T cell receptor beta chains originate from one sample sequenced in a study of blood T cells in healthy people across ages. A sample-barcoded 5' primer and a J-beta primer mix were used in a second PCR of roughly 6 to 12 cycles. Each CDR3 protein is one row after TCRdb ran MiXCR on the 5' RACE reads. The data contain under 800,000 distinct CDR3 sequences, under 25% of them singletons. The sample consisted of blood. All receptors come from a man in his 70s in good health.

This clonotype was seen more than once but under ten times. The V and J genes are TRBV3-1 and TRBJ1-1; 9 bases are shared with TRBD1. V was clipped by 3 bases and J by 7 bases; unmatched bases: 12. The CDR3 sequence is 16 residues long. Germline CDR1 LGHDT, CDR2 YNNKEL (reference sequence). The CDR3 is CASSHRPGQGRDEAFF. CDR3 coding DNA: TGTGCCAGCAGCCACCGCCCGGGACAGGGAAGGGATGAAGCTTTCTTT.

V usage is TRBV28 and J usage is TRBJ1-5; D is uncertain. The germline V gene encodes CDR1 MDHEN and CDR2 SYDVKM. V was shortened by 9 bases and J by 1 base, with 13 bases between the two germline ends. This CDR3 comprises 14 residues. CDR3 in amino acids: CASPLSGSNQPQHF. CDR3 in DNA: TGTGCCAGTCCATTGAGCGGAAGCAATCAGCCCCAGCATTTT.

The chain uses TRBV29-1 and TRBJ2-5; perhaps D is TRBD1 or TRBD2 (5 bases each). Trimming took 7 bases from V and 1 from J, leaving 16 bases between them. The V gene's germline CDR1 is SQVTM and CDR2 ANQGSEA. This CDR3 contains 14 residues. The CDR3 DNA reads as TGCAGCGGATTCGGTTACGGGACCCAAGAGACCCAGTACTTC. Translated, it gives CSGFGYGTQETQYF.

This clonotype was seen many times. The V and J genes are TRBV6-5 and TRBJ2-3, with D maybe TRBD2 (5 bases). Germline CDR1 and CDR2: MNHEY and SVGAGI. V gave up 2 bases and J gave up 3 bases, with 18 bases separating them. The CDR3 extends over 17 amino acids. In DNA, the CDR3 is TGTGCCAGCAGTTACCAGACGGACTGGGATTGGACAGATACGCAGTATTTT. Residues: CASSYQTDWDWTDTQYF.

The V call is TRBV20-1, the J call TRBJ2-7; TRBD2 might be the D (6 bases). From germline, CDR1 is DFQATT and CDR2 SNEGSKA (reference sequence). The CDR3 sequence is 14 residues long. The germline V and J ends were trimmed by 6 bases and 2 bases, with 17 bases remaining between them. In DNA, the CDR3 is TGCAGTGCAACCGGCCTAGCGAATACCTACGAGCAGTACTTC. Translated: CSATGLANTYEQYF.

This clonotype was detected only a few times. J is TRBJ2-1 and V is TRBV6-5; no clear D gene. The CDR3 has 12 residues. Deletions cut 6 bases from V and 9 bases from J, with 12 bases between. CDR1 and CDR2 (germline): MNHEY, SVGAGI. The CDR3 coding sequence is TGTGCCAGCAGCCCCGGGCCCCCTGAGCAGTTCTTC. It is translated as CASSPGPPEQFF.

The J gene is TRBJ2-1, the V gene TRBV7-9, with TRBD1 matching 7 bases. CDR1 SEHNR and CDR2 FQNEAQ come from the germline V gene (reference sequence). The J segment lost 5 bases and the V segment lost 1 base, leaving 5 bases of the junction unmatched. CDR3 size: 15 residues. CDR3 sequence: CASSLEGAPNNEQFF. The CDR3 nucleotides read TGTGCCAGCAGCTTAGAGGGGGCCCCCAACAATGAGCAGTTCTTC.

This clonotype was seen only a few times. The CDR3 DNA reads TGCAGCGTTGAAAGGGGATCAAGCACAGATACGCAGTATTTT. Encoded protein: CSVERGSSTDTQYF. V and J are TRBV29-1 and TRBJ2-3; maybe TRBD1 (5 bases). The CDR3 has 14 residues. V was trimmed by 2 bases and J by 0 bases, leaving 9 bases between them. Germline V gene data show CDR1 as SQVTM and CDR2 as ANQGSEA.

This clonotype was observed a handful of times. The CDR3 is CASGLVYSGGAFF. The CDR3 DNA is TGTGCTAGTGGTTTGGTATATTCAGGTGGAGCTTTCTTT. The chain couples TRBV12-5 to TRBJ1-1; D gene unclear. The CDR3 is 13 amino acids. V shed 0 bases and J shed 10 bases, with 12 bases lying between them. Germline lookup yields CDR1 LGHNT and CDR2 FRNRAP. The entire variable domain, with the rest obtained from reference TRBV12-5 and TRBJ1-1, is as follows: DARVTQTPRHKVTEMGQEVTMRCQPILGHNTVFWYRQTMMQGLELLAYFRNRAPLDDSGMPKDRFSAEMPDATLATLKIQPSEPRDSAVYFCASGLVYSGGAFFGQGTRLTVV.

The sample holds many counts of this clonotype. The rearrangement uses TRBV7-2 and TRBJ2-7; 10 bases are a match to TRBD2. The CDR3 covers 15 residues. The trim removed 1 base at V and 9 bases at J, leaving 9 bases unmatched. Germline V gene sequence: CDR1 SGHTA, CDR2 FQGNSA. The CDR3 protein is CASSLVALAGEGQYF. CDR3 DNA sequence: TGTGCCAGCAGCTTAGTAGCCCTAGCGGGAGAGGGGCAGTACTTC.